This entry concerns a single T cell receptor beta chain. What it binds is not known. This entry belongs to a study of esophageal squamous cell carcinoma under preoperative chemotherapy. Study-wide context: Both tumor-infiltrating lymphocytes and peripheral blood T cells had their TCR repertoires profiled.

Time point in this sample: before preoperative PTX-NDP chemotherapy. Paclitaxel-nedaplatin chemotherapy was given to patients ahead of their surgery. CDR1 and CDR2 from the germline V gene are SGHTA and FQGNSA. V was clipped by 4 bases and J by 13 bases, with 11 bases between them. This CDR3 spans 11 amino acids. Study results and limitations: Tumor-infiltrating lymphocytes showed no significant post-chemotherapy TCR diversity increase, unlike peripheral T cells.

TCRdb redid the calling of the PCR reads with MiXCR, one entry per CDR3 protein. The sample lists about 6,600 distinct CDR3 sequences, approximately 32% occurring once. This specimen was taken from a patient given preoperative chemotherapy. The V call is TRBV7-2, the J call TRBJ2-1; no definite D call. The receptor comes from a human donor with esophageal squamous cell carcinoma. The donor label of this sample is uncertain. The CDR3 here is CASSCHVFQFF. CDR3 in DNA: TGTGCCAGCAGCTGTCATGTATTCCAGTTCTTC.